This T cell receptor (beta chain) appears in the sequencing data of a study of OX40 agonist ivuxolimab in advanced cancers. On the study more broadly: The dose-escalation group included hepatocellular carcinoma, melanoma, renal cell carcinoma and head and neck cancer. Averaging roughly 60 years in age, with a range of roughly 23 to 80, the cohort was 65% to 90% male. Study-wide results and caveats: Averaged across samples, CD8+ T cells carried more expanded clones than CD4+ did.

The repertoire was sequenced with immunoSEQ multiplex PCR; TCRdb's copy has only in-frame clones and lacks some. The profile covers 67,000 or so clones, with roughly 89% appearing a single time and about 0.95% taken by the ten largest. About this clone: Antigen: not known.

If patients had autoimmune disease history or systemic immunosuppression, they were excluded. The material was CD4+ or CD8+ T cells sorted from blood, obtained in a trial of the OX40 agonist ivuxolimab. This receptor was identified in an adult with an advanced solid tumor such as melanoma, head and neck, liver or kidney cancer.

In DNA, the CDR3 is TGCGCCAGCAGCCCAACTACCGGGACAGGGGGCGTCGGGGAGCTGTTTTTT. Amino acids: CASSPTTGTGGVGELFF. V gene TRBV5-1 combines with J gene TRBJ2-2; TRBD1 matches 12 bases. After removal of 4 bases from V and 7 bases from J, the junction contained 11 bases not matched to a gene. The CDR3 has 17 residues. Germline V gene sequence: CDR1 SGHRS, CDR2 YFSETQ.